One sample yielded the 14 T cell receptor beta chains listed below, sequenced in a study of CD8 T cells in Susac syndrome. Reverse transcription used roughly 0.5 to 1 ug RNA and random hexamers. Via MiXCR, TCRdb re-called the immunoSEQ multiplex PCR reads, giving one row per CDR3 protein. The repertoire consists of approximately 110,000 distinct CDR3 sequences, with over 85% occurring once and the leading ten covering 0.065% to 0.09%. Sequences were obtained from CD4+ T cells from PBMCs. The receptors originated from a human donor in good health.

The chain couples TRBV5-6 to TRBJ1-3; 7 bases map to TRBD1. The CDR3 loop spans 14 amino acids. CDR1 and CDR2 (germline): SGHDT, YYEEEE. V lost 1 base and J lost 2; bases outside the gene matches: 0. DNA for the CDR3: TGTGCCAGCAGCTTGAGGGGGCCTGGAAACACCATATATTTT. Its protein product is CASSLRGPGNTIYF.

This chain uses TRBV12-3 or TRBV12-4 with TRBJ2-5; 7 nucleotides match TRBD2. Trimming cost V 0 bases and J 1 base; bases outside gene matches: 5. The CDR3 sequence is 16 residues long. The CDR3: CASSLALSSGQETQYF. CDR3 in DNA: TGTGCCAGCAGTTTAGCACTATCTAGCGGCCAAGAGACCCAGTACTTC.

J is TRBJ1-1 and V is TRBV12-3 or TRBV12-4; possible D gene TRBD1, 5 bases. This CDR3 has 16 residues. Trimming removed 6 bases from V and 5 bases from J, with 22 bases in between. For the CDR3, the DNA is TGTGCCAGCAGCCTACACTTGGGACGTCCGCCAACTGAAGCTTTCTTT. Translating it yields CASSLHLGRPPTEAFF.

This chain connects TRBV3-1 to TRBJ2-7; tentative D call: TRBD2 (6 bases). This CDR3 contains 14 residues. The V end lost 0 bases, the J end lost 0 bases, and 6 bases lay between the germline ends. Germline lookup yields CDR1 LGHDT and CDR2 YNNKEL (reference sequence). CDR3 region: CASSQDGGSYEQYF. CDR3 in DNA: TGTGCCAGCAGCCAAGACGGGGGCTCCTACGAGCAGTACTTC.

This clonotype was observed once. V gene TRBV4-2 combines with J gene TRBJ1-2, with 9 bases lining up with TRBD1. Germline V lookup: CDR1 LGHNA, CDR2 YNFKEQ. With V trimmed by 1 base and J by 3 bases, 9 bases remained unmatched. The CDR3 covers 17 residues. DNA of the CDR3: TGTGCCAGCAGCCAAGGAGGGGACAGGGAGATTGACTATGGCTACACCTTC. It codes for CASSQGGDREIDYGYTF.

The chain recombines TRBV3-1 with TRBJ2-5, with D perhaps matching TRBD2 (6 bases). Per the germline V gene, CDR1 is LGHDT and CDR2 is YNNKEL (reference sequence). V lost 2 bases to trimming and J lost 1 base, with 17 bases between them. This CDR3 region has 17 residues. The CDR3 DNA sequence: TGTGCCAGCAGCCAAAATCTCCGGCTGGGAGGCCAAGAGACCCAGTACTTC. Encoded protein: CASSQNLRLGGQETQYF.

J is TRBJ1-3 and V is TRBV20-1; D gene uncertain. CDR1 is DFQATT, CDR2 SNEGSKA, per germline (reference sequence). CDR3 length: 16 amino acids. The ends were cut back, 4 bases at V and 0 bases at J, with 16 bases in the middle. CDR3 residues: CSAIPADRSSGNTIYF. Here the CDR3 DNA reads TGCAGTGCTATCCCTGCCGACCGCAGCTCTGGAAACACCATATATTTT.

The chain carries TRBV11-2 and TRBJ1-1, with D unclear. This CDR3 contains 16 residues. V lost 5 bases and J 0 bases, leaving 16 bases between the germline ends. The germline V gene has CDR1 SGHAT and CDR2 FQNNGV. The CDR3 sequence is CASSRSAITLNTEAFF. CDR3 DNA sequence: TGTGCCAGCAGCCGCTCAGCTATTACACTGAACACTGAAGCTTTCTTT.

This rearrangement joins TRBV7-9 to TRBJ2-7; no firm D call. The CDR3 consists of 13 residues. CDR1 and CDR2 from the germline V gene are SEHNR and FQNEAQ (reference sequence). V shed 3 bases and J shed 2 bases, with 8 bases lying between them. The CDR3 DNA reads TGTGCCAGCAGCTTTTCCGCCGCCTACGAGCAGTACTTC. Translation gives CASSFSAAYEQYF. Full variable domain (rest looked up from reference TRBV7-9 and TRBJ2-7): DTGVSQNPRHKITKRGQNVTFRCDPISEHNRLYWYRQTLGQGPEFLTYFQNEAQLEKSRLLSDRFSAERPKGSFSTLEIQRTEQGDSAMYLCASSFSAAYEQYFGPGTRLTVT.

This chain uses TRBV6-1 with TRBJ2-2; possible D gene TRBD2, 5 bases. Germline values: CDR1 MNHNS, CDR2 SASEGT. Trimming took off 9 bases at V and 7 bases at J, with 12 bases between the two ends. This CDR3 comprises 12 residues. The CDR3 spells CASPFRDGELFF. CDR3 sequence (DNA): TGTGCCAGTCCCTTCCGGGACGGGGAGCTGTTTTTT.

The V gene is TRBV20-1, the J gene TRBJ1-1; 8 bases match TRBD1. Trimming took 2 bases from V and 0 from J; bases not matched to a gene: 5. The germline gives CDR1 DFQATT, CDR2 SNEGSKA (reference sequence). This CDR3 contains 15 residues. The CDR3 nucleotides read TGCAGTGCTAGAAAGTCAGGGGGCCTGAACACTGAAGCTTTCTTT. This gives the protein CSARKSGGLNTEAFF.

The chain recombines TRBV20-1 with TRBJ2-1; D might be TRBD1 or TRBD2, each matching 7 bases. The CDR3 is 14 residues long. Trimming cost V 8 bases and J 0 bases, with 14 bases left between them. CDR1 and CDR2 (germline): DFQATT, SNEGSKA (reference sequence). The CDR3 loop is CSISRGGSYNEQFF. For the CDR3, the DNA is TGCAGTATCTCCAGGGGGGGCTCCTACAATGAGCAGTTCTTC.

J is TRBJ2-5 and V is TRBV7-9; TRBD2 matches 14 bases. The V gene's germline CDR1 is SEHNR and CDR2 FQNEAQ (reference sequence). The CDR3 contains 15 residues. The ends lost 3 bases at V and 4 bases at J; junction bases unmatched: 1. CDR3 sequence (DNA): TGTGCCAGCAGCTTGACTAGCGGGAGGGCAGAGACCCAGTACTTC. Amino acids: CASSLTSGRAETQYF.

This chain's CDR3 is CASRLAGTRSYGDEQFF. CDR3 nucleotides: TGTGCCAGCAGATTAGCCGGGACTAGGTCCTATGGGGATGAGCAGTTCTTC. The genes are TRBV5-4 and TRBJ2-1, with 8 bases aligning to TRBD2. The germline CDR1 and CDR2 sequences are SGHNT and YYREEE (reference sequence). Trimming removed 5 bases from V and 8 bases from J; junction bases left unmatched: 18. The CDR3 consists of 17 residues.